These 19 T cell receptor beta chains were sequenced from one sample in a study of blood T cell repertoires in COVID-19. The data were produced by immunoSEQ multiplex PCR, yet TCRdb's version contains in-frame clones alone and is incomplete. Found here are about 180,000 clones, more than 75% of them singletons; the top ten hold around 0.5%. Material: peripheral blood. The receptors derive from a man aged 60-69 years with COVID-19, enrolled during active disease.

This clone was counted once. For the CDR3, the DNA is TGTGCCAGCTCACCACCGGGACGGGGGGTGAACACTGAAGCTTTCTTT. It specifies CASSPPGRGVNTEAFF. This chain connects TRBV18 to TRBJ1-1; weak D call: TRBD1 (5 bases). Per germline, CDR1 KGHSH and CDR2 LQKENI. V shed 0 bases and J shed 0 bases, with 11 bases lying between them. CDR3 length equals 16 residues.

V and J are TRBV2 and TRBJ1-1; D is perhaps TRBD1 (6 bases). Germline V gene lookup returns CDR1 SNHLY and CDR2 FYNNEI. The CDR3 is 13 amino acids. V gave up 4 bases and J gave up 1 base, with 7 bases separating them. CDR3 region: CASSAGENTEAFF. CDR3 sequence (DNA): TGTGCCAGCAGTGCAGGGGAGAACACTGAAGCTTTCTTT. The whole variable domain, remainder taken from reference TRBV2 and TRBJ1-1, is EPEVTQTPSHQVTQMGQEVILRCVPISNHLYFYWYRQILGQKVEFLVSFYNNEISEKSEIFDDQFSVERPDGSNFTLKIRSTKLEDSAMYFCASSAGENTEAFFGQGTRLTVV.

The chain uses TRBV19 and TRBJ1-5; D unclear. Trimming took 7 bases from V and 0 from J, leaving 13 bases between them. This CDR3 has 15 residues. The germline CDR1 and CDR2 sequences are LNHDA and SQIVND (reference sequence). The CDR3 region has the DNA TGTGCCAGTAAGCAGACTTCCAATAGCAATCAGCCCCAGCATTTT. Amino acids: CASKQTSNSNQPQHF.

The CDR3 sequence: CASSLREVEETQYF. The CDR3 region has the DNA TGTGCCAGCAGCTTACGGGAGGTGGAGGAGACCCAGTACTTC. The chain is built from TRBV7-9 and TRBJ2-5; TRBD2 agrees at 7 bases. The trim removed 2 bases at V and 5 bases at J, leaving 5 bases unmatched. Germline V gene sequence: CDR1 SEHNR, CDR2 FQNEAQ (reference sequence). CDR3 length: 14 amino acids.

V is TRBV6-2 or TRBV6-3 and J is TRBJ2-5, with D uncertain. Germline lookup yields CDR1 MNHEY and CDR2 SVGEGT. The CDR3 runs to 12 residues. The V and J ends lost 2 bases and 3 bases respectively, with 4 bases between them. The DNA of the CDR3 is TGTGCCAGCAGTTACCCCGAAGAGACCCAGTACTTC. Encoded protein: CASSYPEETQYF.

This chain connects TRBV5-8 to TRBJ1-5; D is ambiguous. Germline CDR1 SGHTS, CDR2 YDEGEE. This CDR3 comprises 12 residues. V lost 1 base, J lost 4 bases, and 3 bases lay in between. The CDR3 DNA follows: TGTGCCAGCAGCTTGCGGAATCAGCCCCAGCATTTT. Translating gives CASSLRNQPQHF.

This clone was seen only a few times. The CDR3 bases are TGTGCCACCAGTGATGGGGGACTCGACGTGGGGGCCCAGTACTTC. It codes for CATSDGGLDVGAQYF. The chain joins TRBV24-1 to TRBJ2-5; TRBD2 is a possible D gene (6 bases). Trimming took off 3 bases at V and 9 bases at J, with 19 bases between the two ends. The CDR3 spans 15 residues. Germline V lookup: CDR1 KGHDR, CDR2 SFDVKD.

This rearrangement joins TRBV5-4 to TRBJ2-3; tentative D call: TRBD1 (6 bases). Per the germline V gene, CDR1 is SGHNT and CDR2 is YYREEE (reference sequence). Between the trimmed V and J ends, which lost 5 bases and 2 bases, there was a span of 12 bases. This CDR3 contains 14 residues. CDR3 sequence: CASSRDRNTDTQYF. The CDR3 nucleotides read TGTGCCAGCAGTCGCGACAGGAACACAGATACGCAGTATTTT.

The rearrangement links TRBV14 to TRBJ1-1; D gene unclear. V lost 4 bases and J lost 0, with 12 bases in between. The germline CDR1 and CDR2 sequences are SGHDN and FVKESK. The length of the CDR3 is 15 residues. CDR3 protein: CASSPPGWVNTEAFF. CDR3 coding DNA: TGTGCCAGCAGCCCCCCGGGGTGGGTGAACACTGAAGCTTTCTTT.

This clone was seen only a few times. The CDR3 here is CASSDTGPRAEKLFF. CDR3 nucleotide sequence: TGTGCCAGCAGCGATACAGGCCCCCGGGCTGAAAAACTGTTTTTT. The chain carries TRBV7-2 and TRBJ1-4, with D perhaps TRBD1 (5 bases). The CDR3 is 15 residues long. Germline loops: CDR1 SGHTA, CDR2 FQGNSA. The V gene lost 5 bases and the J gene lost 7 bases, with 17 bases spanning the gap.

This clone was counted at least ten times. This chain uses TRBV30 with TRBJ2-7; 7 nucleotides line up with TRBD2. Per germline, CDR1 GTSNPN and CDR2 SVGIG (reference sequence). V was pared by 0 bases and J by 4 bases, with 3 bases of the junction left unmatched. The CDR3 runs 13 residues. The CDR3 bases are TGTGCCTGGAGTGTCGGTAGCGGGTACGAGCAGTACTTC. Residues: CAWSVGSGYEQYF.

The chain employs TRBV27 and TRBJ1-2, with 9 bases matching TRBD1. The CDR3 has 16 amino acids. With 0 bases clipped from V and 6 bases from J, the junction kept 8 bases outside the gene matches. Germline V gives CDR1 MNHEY, CDR2 SMNVEV (reference sequence). CDR3 residues: CASSLSRPWTGDGYTF. CDR3 coding DNA: TGTGCCAGCAGTTTATCGAGGCCCTGGACAGGGGATGGCTACACCTTC.

The rearrangement links TRBV12-3 or TRBV12-4 to TRBJ1-6; no definite D call. This CDR3 has 13 amino acids. Trimming removed 6 bases at V and 7 bases at J, with 10 bases between. The DNA of the CDR3 is TGTGCCAGCAGCATTAAAGCCAATTCACCCCTCCACTTT. Translation gives CASSIKANSPLHF.

The chain joins TRBV11-3 to TRBJ2-4; TRBD1 might be the D (5 bases). CDR3 size: 16 residues. With 5 bases removed from V and 6 bases from J, the gap between germline ends came to 20 bases. Germline CDR1 SGHNT, CDR2 YENEEA. The CDR3, as DNA: TGTGCCAGCAGCCAGCCCGGTGTGGGGCGGTTAAACATTCAGTACTTC. Its protein product is CASSQPGVGRLNIQYF.

This clone has only a few counts. CDR3 DNA sequence: TGTGCCTGGAGCCTAAGGGGGCTTGGTTTCGGAGCTTTCTTT. Protein product: CAWSLRGLGFGAFF. This chain links TRBV30 with TRBJ1-1, with TRBD1 identical over 7 bases. The length of the CDR3 is 14 residues. V was clipped by 3 bases and J by 10 bases; unmatched bases: 14. Germline values: CDR1 GTSNPN, CDR2 SVGIG (reference sequence).

The genes are TRBV5-1 and TRBJ2-5; TRBD2 matches 8 bases. CDR3 length: 17 residues. V shed 3 bases, J shed 9 bases, and the junction held 19 bases outside the gene matches. Per the germline V gene, CDR1 is SGHRS and CDR2 is YFSETQ. This CDR3 reads CASSSLTFGLAPGSQYF. In nucleotides, the CDR3 is TGCGCCAGCAGCTCATTAACTTTTGGACTAGCCCCAGGGTCCCAGTACTTC.

The CDR3 loop reads CASRPTARVYNEQFF. The CDR3 region has the DNA TGTGCCAGCAGGCCGACCGCTAGAGTCTACAATGAGCAGTTCTTC. The genes are TRBV2 and TRBJ2-1; D is unresolved. This CDR3 is built from 15 residues. V lost 6 bases and J lost 3, with 15 bases in between. From germline, CDR1 is SNHLY and CDR2 FYNNEI.

The rearrangement uses TRBV10-3 and TRBJ1-2; tentative D call: TRBD1 (5 bases). This CDR3 region has 14 residues. Germline CDR1 reads ENHRY; CDR2 reads SYGVKD. Trimming shortened V by 4 bases and J by 8 bases, and 17 bases separated the two germline ends. CDR3 nucleotides: TGTGCCATCAGTGGGCGGCAGGGTGAAGTCGGCTACACCTTC. It translates to CAISGRQGEVGYTF.

This clone has just one count. The V call is TRBV7-2, the J call TRBJ2-7, with TRBD1 identical over 8 bases. Germline V gene sequence: CDR1 SGHTA, CDR2 FQGNSA. V was clipped by 5 bases and J by 11 bases; unmatched bases: 14. The CDR3 has 14 amino acids. CDR3 DNA: TGTGCCAGCAGCAACCCGGGACAGGTTCTACGAGAGTACTTC. Protein: CASSNPGQVLREYF.